The sequence of this TCR beta chain was determined in a study of CD8+CD57+ T cells in acquired aplastic anemia. Background on the study: Recorded DNA amounts for sorted CD4+ and CD8+ cells had an average of 3.2 ug.

According to the study, genomic DNA was the template for TCR beta VDJ and CDR3 profiling. From the reads, TCRdb called clonotypes with MiXCR, one entry per CDR3 protein. The sample yields 150,000 or so distinct CDR3 sequences, approximately 52% seen once. The CDR3 is 14 residues long. Germline values: CDR1 KGHDR, CDR2 SFDVKD. Trimming left V 8 bases short and J 3 bases short, with 15 bases between. Patients who underwent sequencing had shown CD8+CD57+ cell expansion by flow cytometry. Each patient carried a diagnosis of severe acquired aplastic anemia. Findings and caveats of the study: Between patients and controls, around 31 CD8+ CDR3 sequences were found in common. Levels of CD8+ Simpson's diversity were not significantly distinct in patients versus controls.

Remarks on this clonotype: Its antigen is undetermined.

This chain uses TRBV24-1 with TRBJ2-5; no definite D call. The source of this sequence is a human donor with aplastic anemia. The sequencing sample was made of sorted CD4+, CD8+, or CD8+CD57+ T cells (not recorded which) from PBMCs. The CDR3 DNA is TGTGCCACCATCCAAGAGAGAAGCAAAGAGACCCAGTACTTC. Its protein is CATIQERSKETQYF.